This is a list of T cell receptor beta chains from one sample in a study of T cell responses to AZD1222 COVID-19 vaccine. Only in-frame clones appear in the TCRdb table, and some are missing; sequencing was by immunoSEQ multiplex PCR. The data contain some 140,000 clones, over 90% of them singletons. Sequences were derived from peripheral blood, sampled on day 0 of AZD1222 vaccination. These receptor sequences come from an adult in good health. CDR3s include the opening cysteine and the closing phenylalanine or tryptophan. The order of the fields is J gene, clone size, V gene, CDR3 protein. Rows give clone size only sometimes, using once, few, many, or a class for an expanded clone.

TRBJ1-3 . TRBV14 CASSPRGLGNTIYF
TRBJ2-1 . TRBV29-1 CSVIGTTQFF
TRBJ1-2 . TRBV5-4 CASSLEGVRDYGYTF
TRBJ2-7 . TRBV7-9 CASSYLAGRMGEQYF
TRBJ2-3 . TRBV19 CASSLPTGGVGTDTQYF
TRBJ2-7 . TRBV24-1 CATSDPGSYEQYF
TRBJ2-7 once TRBV12-3/TRBV12-4 CASRTSGDYEQYF
TRBJ1-4 . TRBV6-5 CASPGPNEKLFF
TRBJ2-3 . TRBV28 CASRPGDSATDTQYF
TRBJ1-1 . TRBV5-3 CARSLAGQTNTEAFF
TRBJ1-2 . TRBV7-6 CASSLSGTRADGYTF
TRBJ1-5 . TRBV19 CASSILGAGPNQPQHF
TRBJ2-2 . TRBV27 CAGGGQGGTGELFF
TRBJ2-7 . TRBV6-5 CASRQGVREQYF
TRBJ2-5 . TRBV7-8 CARKLAPGPVRETQYF
TRBJ2-5 . TRBV4-2 CASSQEWGGRGETQYF
TRBJ2-3 . TRBV7-9 CASSLTQGDSRDTQYF
TRBJ1-1 . TRBV3-1/TRBV3-2 CASSTGTGGWGTEAFF